Listed below are T cell receptor beta chains from one sample, sequenced in a study of T cell responses to AZD1222 COVID-19 vaccine. The repertoire was sequenced with immunoSEQ multiplex PCR; TCRdb's copy has only in-frame clones and lacks some. Here the sample spans 55,000 to 75,000 clones, around nine tenths being singletons. This specimen was peripheral blood, taken on day 0 of AZD1222 vaccination. These receptors all stem from an adult in good health. CDR3s include the opening cysteine and the closing phenylalanine or tryptophan. A D gene is named only where the DNA matches it firmly. Clone sizes are given selectively: once, few, many, or a class where the clone is expanded.

>TRBD1|TRBJ2-3|.|TRBV4-2
TGTGCCAGCAGCCCAAACGGCCGGGACAGGGTGGATACGCAGTATTTT
CASSPNGRDRVDTQYF
>.|TRBJ1-1|.|TRBV7-9
TGTGCCAGCAGTCACGAAGTTAACACTGAAGCTTTCTTT
CASSHEVNTEAFF
>TRBD2|TRBJ2-7|.|TRBV5-1
TGCGCCAGCAGCGCGGGAGGGTACGAGCAGTACTTC
CASSAGGYEQYF
>TRBD1|TRBJ1-1|.|TRBV7-9
TGTGCCAGCAGCTTAAAACAGGGGACTGAAGCTTTCTTT
CASSLKQGTEAFF
>.|TRBJ2-1|.|TRBV6-6
TGTGCCAGCAGTTCCCGTCGGGGAGGCCACAATGAGCAGTTCTTC
CASSSRRGGHNEQFF
>TRBD1|TRBJ1-2|.|TRBV30
TGTGCCTGGAGTTCACAGGGGGCTTTCTATGGCTACACCTTC
CAWSSQGAFYGYTF
>.|TRBJ1-1|.|TRBV11-2
TGTGCCAGCAGCTTCTATGGTCCAAAAGGCACTGAAGCTTTCTTT
CASSFYGPKGTEAFF
>TRBD1|TRBJ1-2|once|TRBV7-9
TGTGCCAGCAGCGCCGATCAGGGGGTCCGTAACTATGGCTACACCTTC
CASSADQGVRNYGYTF
>.|TRBJ1-5|.|TRBV6-5
TGTGCCAGCAGTTCTCCTTATAGCAATCAGCCCCAGCATTTT
CASSSPYSNQPQHF
>.|TRBJ2-7|once|TRBV4-2
TGTGCCAGCAGCCAAGATGGATGGCAGGCCCTCACCTACGAGCAGTACTTC
CASSQDGWQALTYEQYF
>TRBD1|TRBJ2-3|.|TRBV29-1
TGCAGCGTTCAGACAGGGAGAGATACGCAGTATTTT
CSVQTGRDTQYF
>.|TRBJ2-7|.|TRBV10-2
TGCGCCAGCAGTGGGACATCCTACGAGCAGTACTTC
CASSGTSYEQYF
>TRBD1|TRBJ2-7|.|TRBV28
TGTGCCAGCAGTTTATTGACAGGGGGCTTGTACGAGCAGTACTTC
CASSLLTGGLYEQYF
>.|TRBJ1-1|.|TRBV4-2
TGTGCCAGCAGCCAAGAATCTCTCATGAACACTGAAGCTTTCTTT
CASSQESLMNTEAFF
>TRBD1|TRBJ1-2|.|TRBV5-1
TGCGCCAGCAGCCCGGAACAGGGGGAGGTGTCGCGTGGCTACACCTTC
CASSPEQGEVSRGYTF
>TRBD1|TRBJ2-2|.|TRBV5-1
TGCGCCAGCAGCGCAGACAGGGTGGGGACCGGGGAGCTGTTTTTT
CASSADRVGTGELFF
>TRBD2|TRBJ2-3|few|TRBV11-2
TGTGCCAGCAGCTTAGAAGCTAGCGGGAGGGCCGCGCAGTATTTT
CASSLEASGRAAQYF
>.|TRBJ1-1|.|TRBV10-2
TGCGCCAGCAGTGAATGGGGGTGGGACACTGAAGCTTTCTTT
CASSEWGWDTEAFF
>.|TRBJ1-1|.|TRBV5-1
TGCGCCAGCAGCTTGGTTAGGTCAGCGGTGAACACTGAAGCTTTCTTT
CASSLVRSAVNTEAFF
>.|TRBJ1-1|.|TRBV5-5
TGTGCCAGCAGCTTTGGGGGGAACACTGAAGCTTTCTTT
CASSFGGNTEAFF
>TRBD2|TRBJ2-1|.|TRBV6-2/TRBV6-3
TGTGCCAGCAGTTACTCTGGACTAGCGGGATACTCCTACAATGAGCAGTTCTTC
CASSYSGLAGYSYNEQFF
>.|TRBJ1-1|.|TRBV6-5
TGTGCCAGCAGTTACCAGGAACTTGAAGCTTTCTTT
CASSYQELEAFF
>TRBD2|TRBJ2-1|.|TRBV6-4
TGTGCCAGCAGTCATAGCGGGAGTGGATCCTACAATGAGCAGTTCTTC
CASSHSGSGSYNEQFF
>.|TRBJ2-5|.|TRBV5-4
TGTGCCAGCAGCTTGGTCCCGGTAGAGACCCAGTACTTC
CASSLVPVETQYF
>.|TRBJ2-1|.|TRBV11-3
TGTGCCAGCAGCTTAGAAGGGGTCAATGAGCAGTTCTTC
CASSLEGVNEQFF
>.|TRBJ1-1|.|TRBV7-9
TGTGCCAGCAGCTTAGTTGCGGGGAGGAACACTGAAGCTTTCTTT
CASSLVAGRNTEAFF
>TRBD2|TRBJ2-5|.|TRBV4-1
TGCGCCAGCAGCCAAGACCCAGCGGGAGGGCCAAGGACCCAGTACTTC
CASSQDPAGGPRTQYF
>.|TRBJ2-3|.|TRBV12-5
TGTGCTAGTGGTTTAGGACAAAACACAGATACGCAGTATTTT
CASGLGQNTDTQYF
>.|TRBJ2-1|.|TRBV18
TGTGCCACCTCCAGTGGGATAGGTGAGCAGTTCTTC
CATSSGIGEQFF
>.|TRBJ2-1|.|TRBV9
TGTGCCAGCAGCGTAGACTCGCGCACCTACAATGAGCAGTTCTTC
CASSVDSRTYNEQFF
>.|TRBJ1-1|.|TRBV11-2
TGTGCCAGCAGCTTAGACCCTCGTCGAGCAGGGCGAGCTTTCTTT
CASSLDPRRAGRAFF
>TRBD1|TRBJ1-2|once|TRBV24-1
TGTGCCACCAGTGATGGACAGGGGATCTATGGCTACACCTTC
CATSDGQGIYGYTF
>.|TRBJ1-5|.|TRBV5-4
TGTGCCAGCAGCATGAGGAACGGTGATCAGCCCCAGCATTTT
CASSMRNGDQPQHF
>TRBD1|TRBJ1-1|.|TRBV5-1
TGCGCCAGCAGCCGCGGGACAGTGACGGACACTGAAGCTTTCTTT
CASSRGTVTDTEAFF
>.|TRBJ2-1|once|TRBV5-1
TGCGCCAGCAGCCCCAGCCTCTCCTACAATGAGCAGTTCTTC
CASSPSLSYNEQFF
>TRBD2|TRBJ2-1|.|TRBV15
TGTGCCACCAGCACAGGCCTTGGGACTAGCGGGAGGGATGAGCAGTTCTTC
CATSTGLGTSGRDEQFF
>.|TRBJ1-2|.|TRBV5-1
TGCGCCAGCAGCTTGCAAGGAGGGCCTTATGGCTACACCTTC
CASSLQGGPYGYTF
>TRBD2|TRBJ2-1|.|TRBV6-6
TGTGCCAGCAGTTACTCGACTAGCGGGAAAGGTGAGCAGTTCTTC
CASSYSTSGKGEQFF
>.|TRBJ1-6|.|TRBV2
TGTGCCAGCAGTTTTAATTCACCCCTCCACTTT
CASSFNSPLHF
>.|TRBJ1-1|.|TRBV19
TGTGCCAGTAGTGTCGGACGGGGCGTTGAAGCTTTCTTT
CASSVGRGVEAFF
>TRBD1|TRBJ1-1|.|TRBV12-5
TGTGCTAGTGGTTTGGTAAGAGGGGGCCTAATGAACACTGAAGCTTTCTTT
CASGLVRGGLMNTEAFF
>.|TRBJ2-2|.|TRBV11-2
TGTGCCAGCAGCCCTTCCGGGCCAATCGTGGCCGGGGAGCTGTTTTTT
CASSPSGPIVAGELFF
>TRBD2|TRBJ2-7|.|TRBV2
TGTGCCAGCAACCGGGAGGGCTCTCTCGAGCAGTACTTC
CASNREGSLEQYF
>.|TRBJ2-7|.|TRBV6-2/TRBV6-3
TGTGCCAGCAGTTTGGGGCTGGGGACCTACGAGCAGTACTTC
CASSLGLGTYEQYF
>.|TRBJ2-2|.|TRBV4-1
TGCGCCAGCAGCCAAGATCCCCGGGCCGGGGAGCTGTTTTTT
CASSQDPRAGELFF
>.|TRBJ2-1|.|TRBV19
TGTGCCAGTAGTAGGGTAGCGTCTAGAAATGAGCAGTTCTTC
CASSRVASRNEQFF
>.|TRBJ2-3|.|TRBV3-1/TRBV3-2
TGTGCCAGCAGCCAATTGGGAGCAGATACGCAGTATTTT
CASSQLGADTQYF